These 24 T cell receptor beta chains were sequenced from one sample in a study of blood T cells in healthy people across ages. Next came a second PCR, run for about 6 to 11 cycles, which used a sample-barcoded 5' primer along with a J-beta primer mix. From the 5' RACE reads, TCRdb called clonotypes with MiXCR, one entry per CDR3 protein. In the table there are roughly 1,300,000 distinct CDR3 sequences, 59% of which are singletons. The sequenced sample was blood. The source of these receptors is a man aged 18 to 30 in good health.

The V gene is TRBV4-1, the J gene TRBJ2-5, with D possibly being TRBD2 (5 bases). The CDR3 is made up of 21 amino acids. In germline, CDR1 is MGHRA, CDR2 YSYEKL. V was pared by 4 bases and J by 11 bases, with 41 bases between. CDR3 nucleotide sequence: TGCGCCAGCAGCCTCCTTGAAGCAGCCATAATCGAGGAGGACTCCTACAATGAGCAGTACTTC. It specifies CASSLLEAAIIEEDSYNEQYF.

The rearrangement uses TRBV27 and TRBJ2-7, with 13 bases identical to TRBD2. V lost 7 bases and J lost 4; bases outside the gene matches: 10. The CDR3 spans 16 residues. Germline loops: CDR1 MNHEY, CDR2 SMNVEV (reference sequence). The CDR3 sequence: CASTQLAGGLKYEQYF. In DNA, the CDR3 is TGTGCCAGCACCCAACTAGCGGGGGGGCTTAAGTACGAGCAGTACTTC.

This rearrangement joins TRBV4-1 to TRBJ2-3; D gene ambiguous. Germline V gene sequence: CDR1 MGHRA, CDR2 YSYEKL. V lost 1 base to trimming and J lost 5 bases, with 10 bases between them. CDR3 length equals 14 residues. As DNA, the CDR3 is TGCGCCAGCAGCCAAGCCTCCTCGTTAGATACGCAGTATTTT. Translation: CASSQASSLDTQYF.

As DNA, the CDR3 is TGTGCCACCGACGGGGAATACAGCACAGATACGCAGTATTTT. This gives the protein CATDGEYSTDTQYF. This chain connects TRBV15 to TRBJ2-3; the D gene is possibly TRBD2 (5 bases). Trimming cost V 8 bases and J 0 bases, with 12 bases left between them. The germline V gene encodes CDR1 LNHNV and CDR2 YYDKDF (reference sequence). The CDR3 runs 14 residues. Looking up the rest from reference TRBV15 and TRBJ2-3 gives the full variable domain: DAMVIQNPRYQVTQFGKPVTLSCSQTLNHNVMYWYQQKSSQAPKLLFHYYDKDFNNEADTPDNFQSRRPNTSFCFLDIRSPGLGDTAMYLCATDGEYSTDTQYFGPGTRLTVL.

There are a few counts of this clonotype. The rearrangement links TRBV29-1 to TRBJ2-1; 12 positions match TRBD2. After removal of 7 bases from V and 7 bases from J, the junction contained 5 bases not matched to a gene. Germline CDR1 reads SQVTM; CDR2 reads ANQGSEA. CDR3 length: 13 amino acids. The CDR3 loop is CSGRTSGVNEQFF. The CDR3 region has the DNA TGCAGCGGGAGGACTAGCGGGGTGAATGAGCAGTTCTTC.

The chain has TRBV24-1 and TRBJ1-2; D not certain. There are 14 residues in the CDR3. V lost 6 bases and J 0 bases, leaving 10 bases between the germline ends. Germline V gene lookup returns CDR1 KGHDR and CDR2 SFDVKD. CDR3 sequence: CATSSTVANYGYTF. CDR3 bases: TGTGCCACCAGTTCCACAGTAGCTAACTATGGCTACACCTTC.

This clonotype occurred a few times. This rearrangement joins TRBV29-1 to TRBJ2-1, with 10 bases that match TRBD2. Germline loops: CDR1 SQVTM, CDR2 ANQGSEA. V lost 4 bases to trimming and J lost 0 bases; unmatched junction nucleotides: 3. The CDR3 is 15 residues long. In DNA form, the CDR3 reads TGCAGCGTTGGGCCTAGCGGGAGCTCCTACAATGAGCAGTTCTTC. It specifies CSVGPSGSSYNEQFF.

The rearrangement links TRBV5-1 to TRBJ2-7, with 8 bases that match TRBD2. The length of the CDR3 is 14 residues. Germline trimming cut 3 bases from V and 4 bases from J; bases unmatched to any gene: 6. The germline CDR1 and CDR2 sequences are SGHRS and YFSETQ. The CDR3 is CASSSSGRMYEQYF. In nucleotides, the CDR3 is TGCGCCAGCAGCTCGAGCGGGAGAATGTACGAGCAGTACTTC.

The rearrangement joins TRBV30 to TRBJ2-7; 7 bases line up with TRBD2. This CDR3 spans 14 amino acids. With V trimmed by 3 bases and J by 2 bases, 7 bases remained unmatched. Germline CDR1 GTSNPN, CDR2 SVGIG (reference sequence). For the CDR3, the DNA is TGTGCCTGGAGCCCCGGGACTACTGCCTACGAGCAGTACTTC. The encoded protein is CAWSPGTTAYEQYF.

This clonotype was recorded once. The CDR3 DNA is TGTGCCAGCAGCTCCCGTCGCGGAGGGACAGATGGCTACACCTTC. It codes for CASSSRRGGTDGYTF. The rearrangement joins TRBV7-2 to TRBJ1-2; 7 nucleotides match TRBD1. The V and J ends lost 4 bases and 6 bases, in that order; junction bases with no gene match: 11. The CDR3 loop spans 15 amino acids. Looked up from germline, CDR1 is SGHTA and CDR2 is FQGNSA.

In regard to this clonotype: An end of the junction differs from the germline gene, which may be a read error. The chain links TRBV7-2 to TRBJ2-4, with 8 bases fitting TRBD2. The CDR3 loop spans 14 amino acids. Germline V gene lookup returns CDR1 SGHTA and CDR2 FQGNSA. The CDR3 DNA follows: TGTGCCAGCACCTCCGGACTAGCCGAAAACATTCAGTACTTC. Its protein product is CASTSGLAENIQYF. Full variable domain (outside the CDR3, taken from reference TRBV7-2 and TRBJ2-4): GAGVSQSPSNKVTEKGKDVELRCDPISGHTALYWYRQSLGQGLEFLIYFQGNSAPDKSGLPSDRFSAERTGGSVSTLTIQRTQQEDSAVYLCASTSGLAENIQYFGAGTRLSVL.

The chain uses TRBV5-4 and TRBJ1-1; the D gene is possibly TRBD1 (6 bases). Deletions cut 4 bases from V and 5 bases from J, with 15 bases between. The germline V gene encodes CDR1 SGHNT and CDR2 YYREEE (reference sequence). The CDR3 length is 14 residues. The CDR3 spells CASSRTQGLTEAFF. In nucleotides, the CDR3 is TGTGCCAGCAGCCGTACCCAGGGGCTGACTGAAGCTTTCTTT.

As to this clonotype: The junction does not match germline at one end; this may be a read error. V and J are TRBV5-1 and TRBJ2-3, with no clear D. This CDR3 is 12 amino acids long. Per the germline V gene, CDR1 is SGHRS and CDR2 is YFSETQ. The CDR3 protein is CASSQTHDTQYF. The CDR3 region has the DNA TGCGCTAGCAGCCAGACCCATGATACGCAGTATTTT.

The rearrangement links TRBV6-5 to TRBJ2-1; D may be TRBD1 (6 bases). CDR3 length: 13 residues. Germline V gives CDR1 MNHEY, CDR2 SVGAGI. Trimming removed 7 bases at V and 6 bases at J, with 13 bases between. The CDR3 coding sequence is TGTGCCAGCAAAATTGGACAGAGCAATGAGCAGTTCTTC. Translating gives CASKIGQSNEQFF.

CDR3 region: CASSLSDRTHQPQHF. CDR3 DNA: TGTGCCAGCAGTCTCTCCGACAGGACCCATCAGCCCCAGCATTTT. This chain uses TRBV12-3 or TRBV12-4 with TRBJ1-5; D is perhaps TRBD1 (6 bases). Trimming removed 5 bases at V and 5 bases at J, with 16 bases between. The CDR3 is 15 residues long.

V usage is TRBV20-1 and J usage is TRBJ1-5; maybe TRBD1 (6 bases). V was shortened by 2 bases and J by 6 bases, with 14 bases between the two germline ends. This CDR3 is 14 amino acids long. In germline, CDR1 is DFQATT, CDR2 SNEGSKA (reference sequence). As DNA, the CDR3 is TGCAGTGCTAGAAACGGGGGCATAGGTCAGCCCCAGCATTTT. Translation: CSARNGGIGQPQHF.

In DNA, the CDR3 is TGTGCCAGCAGTGGGGTTTGGGGACCGAACTCCTACGAGCAGTACTTC. Residues: CASSGVWGPNSYEQYF. This chain uses TRBV27 with TRBJ2-7; D might be TRBD1 or TRBD2, each matching 5 bases. The CDR3 consists of 16 residues. Germline CDR1 is MNHEY and CDR2 is SMNVEV (reference sequence). V lost 5 bases to trimming and J lost 0 bases, with 17 bases between them.

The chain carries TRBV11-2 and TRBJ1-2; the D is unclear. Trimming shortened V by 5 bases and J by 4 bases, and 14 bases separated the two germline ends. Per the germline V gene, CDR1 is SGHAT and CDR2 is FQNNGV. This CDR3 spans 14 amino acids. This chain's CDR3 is CASSPRHSSYGYTF. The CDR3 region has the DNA TGTGCCAGCAGCCCTCGACATTCAAGCTATGGCTACACCTTC.

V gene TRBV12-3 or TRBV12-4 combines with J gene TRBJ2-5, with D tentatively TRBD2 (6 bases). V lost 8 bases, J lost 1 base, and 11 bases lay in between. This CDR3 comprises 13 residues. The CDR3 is CASGRDSQETQYF. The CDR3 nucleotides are TGTGCCAGCGGCCGGGACTCCCAAGAGACCCAGTACTTC.

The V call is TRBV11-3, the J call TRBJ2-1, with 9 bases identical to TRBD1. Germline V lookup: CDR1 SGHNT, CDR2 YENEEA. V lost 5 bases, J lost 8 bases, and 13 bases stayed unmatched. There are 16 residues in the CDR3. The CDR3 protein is CASSLRSYRGQDEQFF. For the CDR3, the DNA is TGTGCCAGCAGCCTTCGTTCCTACAGGGGGCAGGATGAGCAGTTCTTC.

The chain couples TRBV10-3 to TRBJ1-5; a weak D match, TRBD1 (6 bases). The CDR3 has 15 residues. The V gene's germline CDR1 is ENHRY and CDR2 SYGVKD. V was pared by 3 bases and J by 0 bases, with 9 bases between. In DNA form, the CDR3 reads TGTGCCATCAGTGATGAGGACAGTAGCAATCAGCCCCAGCATTTT. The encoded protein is CAISDEDSSNQPQHF.

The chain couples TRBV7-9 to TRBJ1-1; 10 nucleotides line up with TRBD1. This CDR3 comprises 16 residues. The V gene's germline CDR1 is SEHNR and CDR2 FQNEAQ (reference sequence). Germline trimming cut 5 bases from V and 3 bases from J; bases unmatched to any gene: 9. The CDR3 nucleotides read TGTGCCAGCAGCCGTCCCGGGACAGGGGTGGACACTGAAGCTTTCTTT. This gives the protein CASSRPGTGVDTEAFF.

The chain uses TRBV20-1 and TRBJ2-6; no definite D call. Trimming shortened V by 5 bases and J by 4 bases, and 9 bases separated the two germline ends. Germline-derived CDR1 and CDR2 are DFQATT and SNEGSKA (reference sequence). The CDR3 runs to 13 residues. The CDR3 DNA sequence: TGCAGTGCTTCAATTCTGGGGGCCAACGTCCTGACTTTC. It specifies CSASILGANVLTF.

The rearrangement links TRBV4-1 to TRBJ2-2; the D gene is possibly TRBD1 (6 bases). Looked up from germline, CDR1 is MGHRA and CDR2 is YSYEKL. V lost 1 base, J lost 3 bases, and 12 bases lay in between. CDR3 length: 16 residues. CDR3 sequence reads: CASSQAAGAYTGELFF. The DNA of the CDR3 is TGCGCCAGCAGCCAAGCTGCAGGGGCCTACACCGGGGAGCTGTTTTTT.